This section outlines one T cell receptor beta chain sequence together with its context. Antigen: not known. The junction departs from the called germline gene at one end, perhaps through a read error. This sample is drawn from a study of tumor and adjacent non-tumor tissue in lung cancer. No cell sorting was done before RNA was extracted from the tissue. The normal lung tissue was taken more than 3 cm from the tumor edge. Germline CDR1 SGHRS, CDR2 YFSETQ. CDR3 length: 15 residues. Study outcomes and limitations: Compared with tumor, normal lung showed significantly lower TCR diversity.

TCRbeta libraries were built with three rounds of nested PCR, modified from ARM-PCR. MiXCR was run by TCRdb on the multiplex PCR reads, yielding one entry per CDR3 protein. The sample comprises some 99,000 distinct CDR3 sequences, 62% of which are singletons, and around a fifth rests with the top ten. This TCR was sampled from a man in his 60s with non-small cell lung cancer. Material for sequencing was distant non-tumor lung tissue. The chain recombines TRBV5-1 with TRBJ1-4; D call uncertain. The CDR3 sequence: CASCLSGNTKEKLFF. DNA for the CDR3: TGCGCCAGCTGCTTGTCGGGGAATACAAAAGAAAAACTGTTTTTT.